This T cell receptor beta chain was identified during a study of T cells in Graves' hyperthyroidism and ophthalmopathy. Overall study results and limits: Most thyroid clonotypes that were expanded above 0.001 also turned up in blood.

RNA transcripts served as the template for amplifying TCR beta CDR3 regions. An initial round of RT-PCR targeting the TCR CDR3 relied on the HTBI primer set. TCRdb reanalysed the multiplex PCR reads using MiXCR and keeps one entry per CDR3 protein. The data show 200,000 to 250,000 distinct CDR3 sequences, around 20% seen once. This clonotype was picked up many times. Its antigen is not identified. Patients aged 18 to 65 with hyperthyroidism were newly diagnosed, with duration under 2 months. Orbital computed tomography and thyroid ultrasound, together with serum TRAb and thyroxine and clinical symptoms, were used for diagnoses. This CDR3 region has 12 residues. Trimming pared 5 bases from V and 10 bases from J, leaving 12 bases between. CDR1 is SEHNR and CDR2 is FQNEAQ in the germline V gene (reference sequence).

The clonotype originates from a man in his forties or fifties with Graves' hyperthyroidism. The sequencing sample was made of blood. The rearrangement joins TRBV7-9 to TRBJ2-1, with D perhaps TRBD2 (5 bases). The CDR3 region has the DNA TGTGCCAGCAGCCCCCCCCCGGGAGAGCAGTTCTTC. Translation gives CASSPPPGEQFF.